This T cell receptor beta chain was documented in a study of CD8+ T cells in alopecia areata. Study details: Female C3H/HeJ mice aged 7-10 weeks were given skin from C3H/HeJ graft donors, about 6-13 months old, that had spontaneous alopecia.

This clone was seen a few times. Its specificity is unknown. The gene names given are mouse names. The read is 4 residues too short to cover the CDR3 end, so that end is filled in from the germline J gene. The authors extracted RNA and reverse transcribed it into cDNA as the sequencing template. TCRdb keeps only in-frame clones here, not all; method: immunoSEQ multiplex PCR. The counts give about 110,000 clones, none of them seen only once; roughly a fifth is held by the top ten. V shed 1 base, J shed 1 base, and the junction held 7 bases outside the gene matches. The V gene's germline CDR1 is FNHDT and CDR2 SITEND (reference sequence). The CDR3 loop spans 16 amino acids. Notes on the study in general: An increase in clonality over normal scalp was evident in lesional scalp, especially alopecia totalis/universalis.

The chain joins TRBV19 to TRBJ1-1; the match to TRBD1 covers 7 bases. Specimen: lesional skin. The source is a C3H/HeJ mouse with alopecia areata. The mouse strain carries the MHC haplotype H2-k. CDR3 in amino acids: CASSIIPNRGNTEVFF. CDR3 DNA (partial): TGTGCCAGCAGTATAATCCCCAACAGGGGAAACACA. Using reference TRBV19 and TRBJ1-1 for the parts outside the CDR3, the full variable domain is GGIITQTPKFLIGQEGQKLTLKCQQNFNHDTMYWYRQDSGKGLRLIYYSITENDLQKGDLSEGYDASREKKSSFSLTVTSAQKNEMAVFLCASSIIPNRGNTEVFFGKGTRLTVV.